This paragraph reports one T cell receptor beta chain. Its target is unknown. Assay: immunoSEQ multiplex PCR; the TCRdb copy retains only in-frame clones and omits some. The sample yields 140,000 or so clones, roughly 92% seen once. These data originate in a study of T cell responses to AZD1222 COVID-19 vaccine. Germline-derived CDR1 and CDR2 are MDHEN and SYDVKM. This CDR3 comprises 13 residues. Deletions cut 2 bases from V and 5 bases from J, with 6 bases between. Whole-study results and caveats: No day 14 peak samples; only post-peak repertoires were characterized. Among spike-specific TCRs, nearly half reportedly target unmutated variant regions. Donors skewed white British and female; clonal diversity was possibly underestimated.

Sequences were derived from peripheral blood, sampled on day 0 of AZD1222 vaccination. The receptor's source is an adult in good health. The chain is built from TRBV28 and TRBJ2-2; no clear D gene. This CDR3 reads CASSLSRTGELFF. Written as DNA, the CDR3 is TGTGCCAGCAGTTTAAGTAGAACCGGGGAGCTGTTTTTT.